This entry concerns a single T cell receptor beta chain. Its binding antigen is unknown. Per-nucleotide qualities are absent, and no much larger clonotype sits a single base away. TCRbeta CDR3 regions were amplified from genomic DNA by means of the immunoSEQ Assay, a bias-controlled multiplex PCR. The study's processing was this. Nucleated cell counts per sample were estimated from amplification of reference gene primers within the assay. Sequence reads were collapsed and filtered to measure the absolute abundance of every unique TCRbeta CDR3 rearrangement. For each sample, productive Simpson clonality was calculated as the square root of Simpson's diversity index across productive rearrangements. Held by TCRdb, this immuneACCESS table contains in-frame sequences only and omits some clones. Under half of the omission traces to an unresolved V gene where checked; the cause of the rest is unknown. The V and J calls and the clone size are those of that table, but D and trimming were determined from the DNA. For this sample there are approximately 390,000 clones; approximately 86% appear just once. The top ten clonotypes cover more than 2% of the sample.

This record comes from a study of blood T cell repertoires in COVID-19 (dated by TCRdb to about 2020). Context from the whole study: Samples covering the acute and convalescent phases of COVID-19 were provided by collaborators in the United States, Italy and Spain. The material from the prospective study consisted of cDNA or gDNA derived from T cells, B-cell-depleted T cells, or PBMCs. The dataset comprised deeply sampled blood TCRbeta repertoires from subjects exposed to, actively infected with, or recovered from COVID-19. A freely available public database, intended as a resource for researchers studying the immune response to SARS-CoV-2, is where the repertoires were released. The samples were drawn from the first 160 participants of the ongoing ImmuneRACE study and from 1,200 or so subjects provided by 6 global collaborators. A de-identified subject ID, COVID-19 status, age in years and sex were almost always included in the sample metadata. HLA class I and class II types, where available, came from metadata supplied by the sample provider rather than from assay-based typing. General findings and caveats noted by the study authors: The amount of clinical and demographic metadata varied by source and participant and was provided uncurated.

Participants in the prospective study were aged about 18 to 90 years, lived in more than 20 United States geographic areas, and enrolled through a virtual design. Cohort assignment in the prospective study relied on participant-reported clinical history from a screening survey and a study questionnaire. Each participant in the prospective study had whole blood, serum and a nasopharyngeal or oropharyngeal swab collected by mobile phlebotomists. Participants in the prospective study had the option to provide additional blood draws and questionnaires over a roughly two-month period. Before DNA extraction, blood samples from the prospective study were shipped at room temperature or frozen. V and J are trimmed by 2 bases and 4 bases, and the gene matches miss 4 bases of the junction. CDR1 and CDR2 are read off the germline V gene as MNHNS and SASEGT. The CDR3, from cysteine to phenylalanine, totals 15 residues. Kept here is only the CDR3 DNA, which spans 45 bases and is read in frame from base 1.

The chain joins TRBV6-1 to TRBJ2-1; 8 middle bases align to TRBD2. The origin of this receptor is a woman between 35 and 50 years old with acute COVID-19. Sequenced sample: PBMCs or T cells enriched from blood (not recorded which). The CDR3 corresponds to CASSEFRGGYNEQFF. The DNA is TGTGCCAGCAGTGAATTCCGGGGGGGTTACAATGAGCAGTTCTTC.